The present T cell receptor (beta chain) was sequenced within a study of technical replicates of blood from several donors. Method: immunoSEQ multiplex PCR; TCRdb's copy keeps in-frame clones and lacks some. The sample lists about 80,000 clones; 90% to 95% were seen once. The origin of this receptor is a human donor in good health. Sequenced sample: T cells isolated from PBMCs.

The CDR3 nucleotides read TGCGCCAGCAGCTTGCGGGTAACTAGCACAGATACGCAGTATTTT. It yields the protein CASSLRVTSTDTQYF. This chain uses TRBV5-1 with TRBJ2-3; D is unresolved. Looked up from germline, CDR1 is SGHRS and CDR2 is YFSETQ. V dropped 1 base and J dropped 0 bases, with 9 bases sitting between them. This CDR3 spans 15 amino acids. The variable domain in full, completed from reference TRBV5-1 and TRBJ2-3, reads KAGVTQTPRYLIKTRGQQVTLSCSPISGHRSVSWYQQTPGQGLQFLFEYFSETQRNKGNFPGRFSGRQFSNSRSEMNVSTLELGDSALYLCASSLRVTSTDTQYFGPGTRLTVL.